This T cell receptor beta chain originates from a study of identical twins. Overall study results and limits: Sequences that were beta out-of-frame showed weaker excess twin sharing.

This clonotype has just a few counts. Its target is not known. A universal primer site arose from template switching, and cDNA bore unique molecular identifiers. Each CDR3 protein is one row after TCRdb ran MiXCR on the 5' RACE reads. The repertoire holds 570,000 or so distinct CDR3 sequences, with 9.6% as singletons. The CDR3 runs to 14 residues. In germline, CDR1 is LGHDT, CDR2 YNNKEL (reference sequence). J gave up 3 bases and V 6 bases, and 7 bases lay outside the gene matches. This same sample was also taken into another study, of yellow fever vaccine responses in identical twins.

This sequence was found in a young woman in good health. The sequencing sample was made of PBMCs. V and J are TRBV3-1 and TRBJ2-5; the match to TRBD1 covers 7 bases. The DNA of the CDR3 is TGTGCCAGCAGGCGGATGGGACAGAAAGAGACCCAGTACTTC. Translation: CASRRMGQKETQYF.